The 32 T cell receptor beta chains below were found in one sample sequenced in a study of blood T cell repertoires in COVID-19. Sequenced by immunoSEQ multiplex PCR; TCRdb stores in-frame clones only, minus some. The data hold hundreds of thousands of clones, with about 91% observed a single time. Sequencing was done on a sample of PBMCs or T cells enriched from blood (not recorded which). All receptors derive from a woman aged 18-29 years who had recovered from COVID-19.

This sequence joins TRBV2 and TRBJ2-2; TRBD2 aligns across 8 bases. There are 14 residues in the CDR3. The germline gives CDR1 SNHLY, CDR2 FYNNEI. V lost 4 bases to trimming and J lost 7 bases; unmatched junction nucleotides: 5. CDR3 nucleotides: TGTGCCAGCAGTGTTAGCGGGGCGATCGGGGAGCTGTTTTTT. Its protein is CASSVSGAIGELFF. The full variable domain, in which reference TRBV2 and TRBJ2-2 provide the parts outside the CDR3, is EPEVTQTPSHQVTQMGQEVILRCVPISNHLYFYWYRQILGQKVEFLVSFYNNEISEKSEIFDDQFSVERPDGSNFTLKIRSTKLEDSAMYFCASSVSGAIGELFFGEGSRLTVL.

This chain connects TRBV20-1 to TRBJ2-3, with D possibly being TRBD1 (6 bases). The CDR3 covers 12 residues. The germline V and J ends were trimmed by 3 bases and 6 bases, with 10 bases remaining between them. The germline CDR1 and CDR2 sequences are DFQATT and SNEGSKA (reference sequence). The CDR3 protein is CSASIGGDTQYF. CDR3 DNA sequence: TGCAGTGCTAGTATAGGGGGTGATACGCAGTATTTT.

This clone has a single count. The chain links TRBV19 to TRBJ1-1; 9 bases fit TRBD1. V lost 3 bases, J lost 4 bases, and 9 bases stayed unmatched. The CDR3 has 16 residues. From germline, CDR1 is LNHDA and CDR2 SQIVND (reference sequence). CDR3 residues: CASSMWAQGAFTEAFF. The CDR3 region has the DNA TGTGCCAGTAGTATGTGGGCACAGGGGGCTTTCACTGAAGCTTTCTTT.

This clone was counted only a few times. The V call is TRBV28, the J call TRBJ2-5; tentatively, D is TRBD1 (6 bases). This CDR3 is 12 amino acids long. In germline, CDR1 is MDHEN, CDR2 SYDVKM. Trimming pared 4 bases from V and 3 bases from J, leaving 6 bases between. CDR3 nucleotide sequence: TGTGCCAGCAGTTGGACAGAAGAGACCCAGTACTTC. Protein: CASSWTEETQYF.

The chain is built from TRBV12-2 and TRBJ1-1; TRBD1 is taken as the D call from the table, unchecked against the DNA. TRBV12-2 is noted as a pseudogene. CDR3 length: 19 residues. CDR3 sequence reads: CASRLVFRATTGGNTEAFF. CDR3 nucleotides: TGTGCAAGTCGCTTAGTTTTCCGGGCAACGACAGGAGGGAACACTGAAGCTTTCTTT.

This clone was seen just once. The chain has TRBV5-6 and TRBJ2-7; D uncertain. This CDR3 comprises 12 residues. V was clipped by 4 bases and J by 2 bases, with 7 bases between them. CDR1 is SGHDT, CDR2 YYEEEE, per germline. CDR3 nucleotide sequence: TGTGCCAGCAGCCTCCAGACCTACGAGCAGTACTTC. The encoded protein is CASSLQTYEQYF.

The rearrangement uses TRBV5-6 and TRBJ1-1; 9 positions agree with TRBD1. The ends lost 2 bases at V and 3 bases at J; junction bases unmatched: 8. CDR1 and CDR2 from the germline V gene are SGHDT and YYEEEE. This CDR3 region has 16 residues. The CDR3 nucleotides are TGTGCCAGCAGCTTAGGGACCCGGGACAGGGACACTGAAGCTTTCTTT. Translated: CASSLGTRDRDTEAFF.

The rearrangement joins TRBV19 to TRBJ1-1, with 8 positions matching TRBD1. The CDR3 has 18 residues. The germline CDR1 and CDR2 sequences are LNHDA and SQIVND (reference sequence). The J segment lost 1 base and the V segment lost 7 bases, leaving 17 bases of the junction unmatched. CDR3 nucleotides: TGTGCCAGTAAAGCCAGAAGAAGACAGGGGACCGAGAACACTGAAGCTTTCTTT. The encoded protein is CASKARRRQGTENTEAFF.

The chain uses TRBV18 and TRBJ1-1, with 7 positions matching TRBD1. In germline, CDR1 is KGHSH, CDR2 LQKENI. V lost 5 bases and J lost 4; bases outside the gene matches: 4. The CDR3 sequence is 13 residues long. CDR3 nucleotides: TGTGCCAGCTCAGCAGCAGGGGGCACTGAAGCTTTCTTT. Translating gives CASSAAGGTEAFF.

V usage is TRBV2 and J usage is TRBJ1-1; 8 nucleotides align to TRBD1. J lost 5 bases, V lost 6 bases, and 8 bases had no gene match. Germline loops: CDR1 SNHLY, CDR2 FYNNEI. The CDR3 extends over 14 amino acids. CDR3 sequence: CASRRQGRATEAFF. The CDR3 nucleotides read TGTGCCAGCAGACGACAGGGGAGGGCTACTGAAGCTTTCTTT.

This clone was observed a single time. This chain uses TRBV28 with TRBJ2-5, with D possibly being TRBD1 (5 bases). The CDR3 extends over 16 amino acids. V was trimmed by 6 bases and J by 7 bases, leaving 24 bases between them. Germline CDR1 MDHEN, CDR2 SYDVKM. The CDR3 protein is CASSPPWRTIRRTQYF. CDR3 nucleotides: TGTGCCAGCAGCCCACCCTGGCGGACAATCCGTCGGACCCAGTACTTC.

The chain employs TRBV4-2 and TRBJ2-1; D gene unclear. Germline CDR1 and CDR2: LGHNA and YNFKEQ. The CDR3 extends over 15 amino acids. V was clipped by 4 bases and J by 4 bases, with 14 bases between them. CDR3 bases: TGTGCCAGCAGCCGATCGATTTTTGAGTACAATGAGCAGTTCTTC. Residues: CASSRSIFEYNEQFF.

This clone appeared once. The gene calls are TRBV7-2 and TRBJ2-7; maybe TRBD1 (5 bases). CDR3 length: 14 amino acids. CDR1 SGHTA and CDR2 FQGNSA come from the germline V gene. Trimming shortened V by 1 base and J by 1 base, and 8 bases separated the two germline ends. In DNA, the CDR3 is TGTGCCAGCAGCTTAGTGGGGCAATCCTACGAGCAGTACTTC. Translated: CASSLVGQSYEQYF.

The chain joins TRBV12-3 or TRBV12-4 to TRBJ2-2; D unclear. Trimming cost V 5 bases and J 3 bases, with 4 bases left between them. This CDR3 is 12 amino acids long. CDR3 sequence reads: CASSPYTGELFF. CDR3 nucleotide sequence: TGTGCCAGCAGTCCTTACACCGGGGAGCTGTTTTTT.

Turning to this clone: At one boundary the junction diverges from the germline segment, which might be a read error. The chain combines TRBV5-1 with TRBJ1-3; D is perhaps TRBD1 (6 bases). CDR1 is SGHRS and CDR2 is YFSETQ in the germline V gene. This CDR3 has 17 residues. The CDR3 sequence is CASSFGGNNRAGSTIYF. The CDR3 region has the DNA TGCGCCAGCAGCTTTGGGGGTAATAACAGGGCCGGAAGCACCATATATTTT.

This CDR3 is CASSFRDTEAFF. The CDR3 region has the DNA TGTGCCAGCAGCTTCCGGGACACTGAAGCTTTCTTT. The chain combines TRBV7-8 with TRBJ1-1; D unresolved. Germline CDR1 and CDR2: SGHVS and FQNEAQ. The CDR3 totals 12 residues. V was shortened by 3 bases and J by 3 bases, with 5 bases between the two germline ends.

This clone was seen a handful of times. This chain uses TRBV5-1 with TRBJ1-4; 8 nucleotides agree with TRBD1. Germline CDR1 is SGHRS and CDR2 is YFSETQ. The CDR3 is 13 residues long. The V segment lost 6 bases and the J segment 8 bases; nucleotides outside the gene matches: 6. Here the CDR3 DNA reads TGCGCCAGCAAGGAGACAGGGGTCGAAAAACTGTTTTTT. This gives the protein CASKETGVEKLFF.

This chain connects TRBV27 to TRBJ2-7, with D tentatively TRBD1 (6 bases). Germline lookup yields CDR1 MNHEY and CDR2 SMNVEV (reference sequence). The CDR3 spans 14 residues. Trimming pared 6 bases from V and 0 bases from J, leaving 12 bases between. CDR3 protein: CASRRQDLSYEQYF. For the CDR3, the DNA is TGTGCCAGCAGGCGACAGGATCTCTCCTACGAGCAGTACTTC.

This chain joins TRBV5-4 and TRBJ2-7; no definite D call. Germline V gene lookup returns CDR1 SGHNT and CDR2 YYREEE (reference sequence). The CDR3 spans 14 residues. The V end lost 1 base, the J end lost 4 bases, and 12 bases lay between the germline ends. Here the CDR3 reads CASSLWQSQYEQYF. The CDR3 DNA is TGTGCCAGCAGCTTGTGGCAATCCCAATACGAGCAGTACTTC.

The chain links TRBV10-3 to TRBJ2-5, with D possibly TRBD2 on 5 matching bases. CDR1 and CDR2 from the germline V gene are ENHRY and SYGVKD. Trimming took off 2 bases at V and 2 bases at J, with 12 bases between the two ends. The length of the CDR3 is 15 residues. The CDR3 sequence: CAISEKGANQETQYF. As DNA, the CDR3 is TGTGCCATCAGTGAGAAGGGAGCTAATCAAGAGACCCAGTACTTC.

Points on this clone: The identical CDR3 is also encoded by other nucleotide sequences in the sample. This sequence joins TRBV20-1 and TRBJ2-5; D ambiguous. V was pared by 2 bases and J by 5 bases, with 6 bases between. There are 11 residues in the CDR3. CDR1 is DFQATT and CDR2 is SNEGSKA in the germline V gene (reference sequence). The CDR3 region has the DNA TGCAGTGCTAGACCCCTGGAGACCCAGTACTTC. As protein: CSARPLETQYF.

The rearrangement joins TRBV4-3 to TRBJ1-1, with TRBD1 as a possible D gene (5 bases). The V and J ends lost 1 base and 6 bases respectively, with 12 bases between them. The germline gives CDR1 LGHNA, CDR2 YSLEER. This CDR3 comprises 14 residues. The CDR3 region is CASSQAWGGAEAFF. Here the CDR3 DNA reads TGCGCCAGCAGCCAAGCCTGGGGAGGGGCTGAAGCTTTCTTT.

This clone was recorded a few times. This chain links TRBV2 with TRBJ2-2; tentatively, D is TRBD2 (6 bases). Germline values: CDR1 SNHLY, CDR2 FYNNEI. Trimming cost V 0 bases and J 8 bases, with 13 bases left between them. The CDR3 covers 15 residues. The CDR3 sequence is CASSEAGLSYGELFF. DNA for the CDR3: TGTGCCAGCAGTGAAGCGGGACTGTCCTATGGGGAGCTGTTTTTT.

The gene calls are TRBV10-3 and TRBJ1-2; 7 bases are shared with TRBD1. Germline loops: CDR1 ENHRY, CDR2 SYGVKD. The CDR3 contains 14 residues. With 0 bases clipped from V and 5 bases from J, the junction kept 3 bases outside the gene matches. The CDR3 bases are TGTGCCATCAGTGAGTCCGGGACAGAATATGGCTACACCTTC. It yields the protein CAISESGTEYGYTF.

This chain uses TRBV7-3 with TRBJ2-1; the match to TRBD1 covers 8 bases. The CDR3 has 15 residues. Trimming at V came to 4 bases and at J to 6 bases, leaving 8 bases not matched to a gene. CDR1 and CDR2 from the germline V gene are SGHTA and FQGTGA. The CDR3 reads CASSWTGSTLNEQFF. The CDR3 DNA follows: TGTGCCAGCAGCTGGACAGGGTCAACGCTCAATGAGCAGTTCTTC.

CDR3 sequence: CAIRTILGGQEEQFF. In nucleotides, the CDR3 is TGTGCCATCAGAACCATCCTGGGGGGACAGGAGGAGCAGTTCTTC. The chain links TRBV10-3 to TRBJ2-1; 8 bases match TRBD1. This CDR3 has 15 amino acids. The germline V gene encodes CDR1 ENHRY and CDR2 SYGVKD. V shed 6 bases, J shed 10 bases, and the junction held 14 bases outside the gene matches.

This clone was counted only a few times. The gene calls are TRBV20-1 and TRBJ2-3, with D perhaps matching TRBD2 (5 bases). Trimming removed 3 bases from V and 6 bases from J, with 7 bases in between. Germline CDR1 reads DFQATT; CDR2 reads SNEGSKA (reference sequence). The CDR3 sequence is 11 residues long. In DNA form, the CDR3 reads TGCAGTGCTAGTCGGGGTGATACGCAGTATTTT. The encoded protein is CSASRGDTQYF.

The rearrangement uses TRBV6-2 or TRBV6-3 and TRBJ1-2; a weak D match, TRBD1 (6 bases). This CDR3 has 14 amino acids. The germline V and J ends were trimmed by 4 bases and 4 bases, with 13 bases remaining between them. Germline-derived CDR1 and CDR2 are MNHEY and SVGEGT. The CDR3 nucleotides are TGTGCCAGCAGTTCCGCCGGGACAATCTATGGCTACACCTTC. Translating it yields CASSSAGTIYGYTF.

The chain joins TRBV5-6 to TRBJ1-5, with D unresolved. V lost 4 bases and J 6 bases, leaving 14 bases between the germline ends. This CDR3 comprises 14 residues. The germline CDR1 and CDR2 sequences are SGHDT and YYEEEE. The DNA for the CDR3 is TGTGCCAGCAGCACCTGGGCCTCTGGTCAGCCCCAGCATTTT. This gives the protein CASSTWASGQPQHF.

V is TRBV27 and J is TRBJ2-7; 8 positions agree with TRBD1. V trimming: 6 bases; J trimming: 7 bases; junction bases outside the gene matches: 11. The CDR3 is made up of 14 amino acids. Germline V gene data show CDR1 as MNHEY and CDR2 as SMNVEV (reference sequence). CDR3 residues: CASSWAGQAWEQYF. The CDR3, as DNA: TGTGCCAGCAGCTGGGCGGGACAGGCGTGGGAGCAGTACTTC.

This clone was recorded once. The chain links TRBV5-4 to TRBJ1-2; D is perhaps TRBD1 (6 bases). V was shortened by 4 bases and J by 8 bases, with 12 bases between the two germline ends. In germline, CDR1 is SGHNT, CDR2 YYREEE (reference sequence). There are 12 residues in the CDR3. The CDR3 spells CASSGQWSGYTF. The CDR3 nucleotides are TGTGCCAGCAGCGGACAGTGGAGCGGCTACACCTTC.

The V gene is TRBV6-5, the J gene TRBJ2-5, with D perhaps TRBD2 (6 bases). The CDR3 contains 13 residues. Looked up from germline, CDR1 is MNHEY and CDR2 is SVGAGI. The V end was cut by 7 bases, the J end by 1 base, with 10 bases between. CDR3 sequence: CASTRGSQETQYF. The CDR3 DNA sequence: TGTGCCAGCACCCGGGGGAGCCAAGAGACCCAGTACTTC.